This entry concerns a single T cell receptor beta chain. The V gene end was trimmed by 3 bases and the J gene end by 2 bases; junction bases not matched to a gene: 21. The CDR3 extends over 21 amino acids. The germline CDR1 and CDR2 sequences are KGHDR and SFDVKD. The sample is drawn from a study of control samples from healthy donors and cancer patients. Assay used: immunoSEQ multiplex PCR; TCRdb lists only in-frame clones, some missing. The sample includes tens of thousands of clones, 70% to 90% seen only once; the top ten take approximately 20%. The genes are TRBV24-1 and TRBJ1-3; TRBD1 matches at 7 bases. The clonotype comes from a man under 40 in good health. Sequenced: blood. The CDR3 region is CATSDRASGGNKRVAGNTIYF. CDR3 bases: TGTGCCACCAGTGATCGTGCGTCAGGGGGAAATAAAAGGGTAGCTGGAAACACCATATATTTT.